This T cell receptor beta chain emerged from a study of T cells in Graves' hyperthyroidism and ophthalmopathy. TCR beta CDR3 sequences were amplified from RNA transcripts. The TCR CDR3 was amplified in a first-round RT-PCR using the HTBI primer set. TCRdb re-called the multiplex PCR reads through MiXCR, storing one row per CDR3 protein. The data hold about 840,000 distinct CDR3 sequences, with about 38% observed a single time. The CDR3 is made up of 13 amino acids. Germline V lookup: CDR1 MGHDK, CDR2 SYGVNS. Deletions cut 1 base from V and 4 bases from J, with 6 bases between. Researchers barred patients who had uncontrolled infection, other autoimmune disease, pregnancy or lactation. This clonotype was seen a few times.

This TCR was recovered from a man younger than 30 with Graves' hyperthyroidism. The sequenced sample consisted of blood. The chain recombines TRBV25-1 with TRBJ2-3; no firm D call. In DNA form, the CDR3 reads TGTGCCAGCAGTGAATTCGTTGCAGATACGCAGTATTTT. Encoded protein: CASSEFVADTQYF.